These 3 T cell receptor beta chains share one sample of origin, sequenced in a study of T cells in Graves' hyperthyroidism and ophthalmopathy. The source material, RNA transcripts, was used to amplify TCR beta CDR3 regions. RT-PCR in the first round (using the HTBI primer set) targeted the TCR CDR3. TCRdb processed the multiplex PCR reads anew with MiXCR; each CDR3 protein has one entry. The table includes 650,000 to 800,000 distinct CDR3 sequences, less than 45% detected once. Sequencing was done on a sample of peripheral blood or thyroid tissue (not recorded which). The receptors here all came from an adult man with Graves' disease, either hyperthyroidism or ophthalmopathy (not recorded which).

This chain joins TRBV29-1 and TRBJ2-7; D may be TRBD2 (5 bases). The CDR3 is made up of 12 amino acids. Germline V CDR1 and CDR2: SQVTM, ANQGSEA. The V gene lost 4 bases and the J gene lost 4 bases, with 11 bases spanning the gap. CDR3 residues: CSVGPRRYEQYF. In nucleotides, the CDR3 is TGCAGCGTTGGCCCCCGGAGGTACGAGCAGTACTTC.

This clonotype was picked up many times. The rearrangement links TRBV2 to TRBJ1-1; D is unclear. The CDR3 has 13 amino acids. The germline CDR1 and CDR2 sequences are SNHLY and FYNNEI. The V gene lost 3 bases and the J gene lost 5 bases, with 10 bases spanning the gap. CDR3 sequence (DNA): TGTGCCAGCAGTGAGGTACCGCGGACTGAAGCTTTCTTT. This translates into CASSEVPRTEAFF.

The chain has TRBV2 and TRBJ1-2; TRBD1 matches at 11 bases. The CDR3 spans 14 residues. After removal of 7 bases from V and 8 bases from J, the junction contained 9 bases not matched to a gene. The germline gives CDR1 SNHLY, CDR2 FYNNEI. The chain's CDR3 is CASNRRTGGGGYTF. The CDR3 DNA sequence: TGTGCCAGCAATAGAAGGACAGGGGGCGGCGGCTACACCTTC.